The rows below give T cell receptor beta chains drawn from one sample of a study of T cells in Graves' hyperthyroidism and ophthalmopathy. Using its own MiXCR run on the multiplex PCR reads, TCRdb lists one record per CDR3 protein. The data hold about 560,000 distinct CDR3 sequences, with roughly 50% observed a single time. Sequencing input: peripheral blood or thyroid tissue (not recorded which). The receptors were sampled from a woman between 18 and 29 years old with Graves' hyperthyroidism. CDR3s leave out the opening cysteine and the closing phenylalanine or tryptophan. Fields, in order: J gene, V gene, clone size, CDR3 protein. Clone size is given for some rows only: seen once, a few or many times, or a class if the clone is expanded.

TRBJ2-2	TRBV19	.	AGTSLASNTGELF
TRBJ2-7	TRBV29-1	.	SPTSGAYEQY
TRBJ1-2	TRBV20-1	few	SARVGQGDSYGYT
TRBJ1-1	TRBV25-1	many	ASSADRVYTEAF
TRBJ1-2	TRBV2	once	ASVEVQGNYGYT
TRBJ1-5	TRBV7-8	few	ASSLTHRLPPQH
TRBJ2-2	TRBV7-7	few	ASSSGQGARTGELF
TRBJ1-5	TRBV14	few	ASSRAEGSSNQPQH
TRBJ2-5	TRBV20-1	.	SAPGTSGKETQY
TRBJ2-7	TRBV5-1	few	ASSLSAASYEQY
TRBJ1-2	TRBV19	.	ASSTPIWENYGYT
TRBJ2-2	TRBV19	.	ATLLTGELF
TRBJ1-2	TRBV29-1	many	SAAEEGGYT
TRBJ1-2	TRBV2	.	ASSSLLDRGYGYT
TRBJ1-4	TRBV20-1	.	SAARDGATNEKLF
TRBJ2-7	TRBV20-1	few	SARETQGSSYEQY
TRBJ2-7	TRBV2	few	ASSDGPEQY
TRBJ1-5	TRBV15	many	ATSRPRDISNQPQH
TRBJ1-2	TRBV11-2	.	ASSPDGYT
TRBJ2-7	TRBV2	many	ASSGSGGNTYEQY
TRBJ1-3	TRBV19	.	ASSIAGSGNTIY
TRBJ1-6	TRBV7-9	.	ASSLGGLASPLH
TRBJ1-1	TRBV29-1	.	SETGGSAEAF
TRBJ1-3	TRBV5-1	.	ASSNGGVNSGDTIY
TRBJ1-6	TRBV19	.	ASATGHDNSPLH
TRBJ2-5	TRBV11-2	.	ASSIFGLSSQETQY
TRBJ2-3	TRBV6-1	.	ASGSGTSGADTQY
TRBJ1-5	TRBV10-3	.	ASSLRDSNNQPQH
.	TRBV5-6	.	ASSSGGPFYEQY
TRBJ1-1	TRBV19	few	ASSSTSNTEAF
TRBJ1-6	TRBV10-3	.	AISRGTADSPLH
TRBJ1-1	TRBV19	.	ASSMDSNTEAF
TRBJ1-1	TRBV6-5	few	ASRADLNTEAF
TRBJ2-6	TRBV12-3/TRBV12-4	few	ASSLGISGANVLT
TRBJ2-5	TRBV7-2	.	ASSRGRLVYQETQY
TRBJ2-5	TRBV6-5	many	ASNPSGRAGTQY
TRBJ1-1	TRBV29-1	few	SVYGDNEAF
TRBJ1-2	TRBV7-2	few	ASSLDSMQRSGYT
TRBJ1-2	TRBV7-9	few	ASSPDIDGYT
TRBJ2-5	TRBV12-3/TRBV12-4	.	ASSLVGTSTEETQY
TRBJ1-2	TRBV25-1	few	ASSPSRGTGGYT
TRBJ2-2	TRBV7-8	.	ASSLVDHRGSGELF
TRBJ2-5	TRBV7-9	many	ASSDPGLSKKTQY
TRBJ1-2	TRBV7-9	.	AGSFPGTHYGYT
TRBJ1-6	TRBV5-4	.	ASSLAGGAGSPLH
TRBJ2-7	TRBV10-3	.	AISDYSSMLNYEQY
TRBJ1-1	TRBV5-6	.	ASSQFVHWGTEAF
TRBJ2-5	TRBV20-1	.	SARAYPGTAETQY
TRBJ2-7	TRBV29-1	.	SVWTSGDYEQY
TRBJ2-5	TRBV7-9	.	ASSTPGRGAWETQY
TRBJ1-3	TRBV9	few	ASSAPAGSGNTIY
TRBJ2-7	TRBV10-3	.	ASRHLTEGPYEQY
TRBJ2-6	TRBV20-1	.	SANQGPFSGANVLT
TRBJ1-1	TRBV7-2	.	ASRDPGQGLNTEAF
TRBJ2-5	TRBV24-1	many	ATSDPTSEETQY
TRBJ2-2	TRBV6-5	.	ASSWARSATGELF
TRBJ2-6	TRBV7-9	many	ASSSTDRGQFGANVLT
TRBJ1-4	TRBV25-1	many	ASRGQGVEKLF
TRBJ1-5	TRBV2	few	ASSEDLGGPQH